This entry concerns a single T cell receptor beta chain. Its specificity is not known. Using immunoSEQ multiplex PCR, the repertoire was profiled, and TCRdb retains in-frame clones only, with some absent. The top ten clones hold 25% to 40% of a sample with around 46,000 clones, 85% to 90% of them seen once. The data are from a study of OX40 agonist ivuxolimab in advanced cancers. Study-wide context: Earlier treatment with anti-PD-1, anti-PD-L1 or anti-CTLA-4 was permitted, and roughly 42% had received some. Study-level points and caveats: CD8+ T cells (on average) carried more expanded clones than CD4+ T cells. Low normalized T-cell clonal expansion also characterized some of the nonresponders.

This specimen was CD4+ or CD8+ T cells sorted from blood, taken in a trial of the OX40 agonist ivuxolimab. The origin of this receptor is an adult with an advanced solid tumor such as melanoma, head and neck, liver or kidney cancer.

The CDR3 reads CASSYGGGPGVDEQYF. The DNA of the CDR3 is TGTGCCAGCAGCTACGGGGGAGGCCCAGGGGTGGACGAGCAGTACTTC. The chain uses TRBV13 and TRBJ2-7; D assignment may be TRBD1 or TRBD2 (6 bases each). This CDR3 region has 16 residues. Per germline, CDR1 PRHDT and CDR2 FYEKMQ (reference sequence). V was cut by 4 bases and J by 5 bases, with 21 bases left in between.